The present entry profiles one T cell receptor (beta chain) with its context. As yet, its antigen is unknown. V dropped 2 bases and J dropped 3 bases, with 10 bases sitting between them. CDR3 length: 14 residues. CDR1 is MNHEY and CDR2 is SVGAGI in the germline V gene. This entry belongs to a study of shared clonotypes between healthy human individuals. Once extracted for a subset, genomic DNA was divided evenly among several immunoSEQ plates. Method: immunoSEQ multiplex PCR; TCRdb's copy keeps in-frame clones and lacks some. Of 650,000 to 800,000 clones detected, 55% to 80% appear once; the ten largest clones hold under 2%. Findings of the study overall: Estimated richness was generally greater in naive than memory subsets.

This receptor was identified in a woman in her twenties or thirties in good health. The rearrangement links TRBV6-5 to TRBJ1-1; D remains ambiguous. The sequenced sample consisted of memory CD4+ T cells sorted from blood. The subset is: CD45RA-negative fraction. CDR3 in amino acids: CASSYTRFDTEAFF. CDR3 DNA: TGTGCCAGCAGTTACACTCGTTTCGACACTGAAGCTTTCTTT.